The 18 T cell receptor beta chains reported below all come from one sample, sequenced in a study of cytomegalovirus exposure and HLA in healthy donors. PCR primers comprised 60 Vbeta and 13 Jbeta primers. Clones were sequenced by immunoSEQ multiplex PCR, and TCRdb holds only the in-frame ones, with some missing. The sample consists of 210,000 or so clones, around 78% of them appearing once. What was sequenced was PBMCs. The receptors come from a boy aged 5-17 years in good health and CMV-seronegative.

This clone has more than one count but fewer than ten. The V gene is TRBV20-1, the J gene TRBJ1-1; D not resolved. V dropped 7 bases and J dropped 7 bases, with 13 bases sitting between them. The CDR3 extends over 11 amino acids. Germline CDR1 DFQATT, CDR2 SNEGSKA (reference sequence). DNA of the CDR3: TGCAGTGTTAAAACAGCGGATGAAGCTTTCTTT. Encoded protein: CSVKTADEAFF.

In this sample, this clone turned up a few times. In DNA form, the CDR3 reads TGTGCCAGCAGTTTAAGTTGGACAGGGGCCTACAATGAGCAGTTCTTC. It is translated as CASSLSWTGAYNEQFF. The chain carries TRBV7-6 and TRBJ2-1; 9 bases align to TRBD1. The CDR3 extends over 16 amino acids. CDR1 is SGHVS and CDR2 is FNYEAQ in the germline V gene. The V and J ends lost 6 bases and 2 bases, in that order; junction bases with no gene match: 8.

The chain employs TRBV4-1 and TRBJ1-1, with 8 positions matching TRBD1. This CDR3 has 17 residues. Germline values: CDR1 MGHRA, CDR2 YSYEKL. The J segment lost 4 bases and the V segment lost 0 bases, leaving 10 bases of the junction unmatched. This chain's CDR3 is CASSQEVTGGVVTEAFF. The CDR3 bases are TGCGCCAGCAGCCAAGAAGTAACAGGGGGTGTCGTCACTGAAGCTTTCTTT.

This clone was observed a few times. This chain uses TRBV10-3 with TRBJ1-4; D ambiguous. Trimming took off 6 bases at V and 5 bases at J, with 13 bases between the two ends. The CDR3 is 14 amino acids. Germline values: CDR1 ENHRY, CDR2 SYGVKD. CDR3 in DNA: TGTGCCATCAGCCAGTCGGGAAACAATGAAAAACTGTTTTTT. This codes for CAISQSGNNEKLFF.

Only one count was recorded for this clone. The chain employs TRBV12-5 and TRBJ2-2; D perhaps matches TRBD1 (6 bases). CDR1 is LGHNT, CDR2 FRNRAP, per germline. The CDR3 spans 19 residues. The V end was cut by 0 bases, the J end by 6 bases, with 23 bases between. The CDR3 spells CASGLVLGHQGKAPGELFF. The CDR3 DNA is TGTGCTAGTGGTTTGGTACTAGGTCATCAGGGGAAGGCGCCCGGGGAGCTGTTTTTT.

This clone was counted a few times. The chain carries TRBV4-1 and TRBJ1-4; D call uncertain. Germline CDR1 and CDR2: MGHRA and YSYEKL. Trimming pared 3 bases from V and 7 bases from J, leaving 12 bases between. This CDR3 region has 14 residues. CDR3 DNA sequence: TGCGCCAGCAGCCAGGAAGAGGCGAGTGAAAAACTGTTTTTT. Its translation: CASSQEEASEKLFF.

The CDR3 loop reads CASSVLPPGRTGANVLTF. CDR3 DNA: TGTGCCAGCAGTGTCCTCCCCCCCGGCAGGACTGGGGCCAACGTCCTGACTTTC. The chain links TRBV27 to TRBJ2-6; D gene ambiguous. Germline CDR1 MNHEY, CDR2 SMNVEV (reference sequence). V lost 5 bases and J lost 2, with 19 bases in between. The CDR3 length is 18 residues.

The J gene is TRBJ1-2, the V gene TRBV30; TRBD1 aligns across 7 bases. Germline V CDR1 and CDR2: GTSNPN, SVGIG (reference sequence). The CDR3 is 12 residues long. V lost 1 base to trimming and J lost 8 bases; unmatched junction nucleotides: 4. CDR3 sequence (DNA): TGTGCCTGGAGTGGACAGGGTCTGGGCTACACCTTC. Encoded protein: CAWSGQGLGYTF.

This clone appeared once. The chain links TRBV5-1 to TRBJ1-2, with 9 nucleotides matching TRBD1. Germline CDR1 reads SGHRS; CDR2 reads YFSETQ. Germline trimming cut 0 bases from V and 4 bases from J; bases unmatched to any gene: 10. CDR3 length equals 17 residues. The CDR3 is CASSLEGTGQHSYGYTF. CDR3 in DNA: TGCGCCAGCAGCTTGGAAGGGACAGGGCAACACAGCTATGGCTACACCTTC. Variable domain in full (rest from reference TRBV5-1 and TRBJ1-2): KAGVTQTPRYLIKTRGQQVTLSCSPISGHRSVSWYQQTPGQGLQFLFEYFSETQRNKGNFPGRFSGRQFSNSRSEMNVSTLELGDSALYLCASSLEGTGQHSYGYTFGSGTRLTVV.

CDR3 sequence (DNA): TGTGCCATCGCGGCCACTGACTCCACAGATACGCAGTATTTT. Its translation is CAIAATDSTDTQYF. V usage is TRBV10-3 and J usage is TRBJ2-3; D remains unclear. Trimming cost V 8 bases and J 2 bases, with 14 bases left between them. This CDR3 region has 14 residues. Per germline, CDR1 ENHRY and CDR2 SYGVKD.

The chain recombines TRBV5-6 with TRBJ1-5; maybe TRBD1 (6 bases). The CDR3 length is 15 residues. The germline V gene encodes CDR1 SGHDT and CDR2 YYEEEE. V lost 4 bases, J lost 0 bases, and 11 bases lay in between. CDR3 DNA sequence: TGTGCCAGCAGCATACAGGGACCTAGCAATCAGCCCCAGCATTTT. It is translated as CASSIQGPSNQPQHF.

The J gene is TRBJ1-4, the V gene TRBV6-5; the match to TRBD1 covers 7 bases. CDR1 is MNHEY and CDR2 is SVGAGI in the germline V gene. After removal of 3 bases from V and 14 bases from J, the junction contained 12 bases not matched to a gene. This CDR3 contains 14 residues. Here the CDR3 reads CASSYGTVDAVLFF. In DNA form, the CDR3 reads TGTGCCAGCAGTTATGGGACAGTGGACGCTGTGCTGTTTTTT.

The chain recombines TRBV30 with TRBJ1-3; D unclear. CDR1 GTSNPN and CDR2 SVGIG come from the germline V gene (reference sequence). V gave up 0 bases and J gave up 4 bases, with 7 bases separating them. This CDR3 contains 13 residues. The CDR3 bases are TGTGCCTGGAGTGTCCTGGCCGGAAACACCATATATTTT. It yields the protein CAWSVLAGNTIYF.

The chain uses TRBV10-3 and TRBJ1-2; weak D call: TRBD1 (6 bases). Trimming removed 3 bases at V and 8 bases at J, with 13 bases between. Looked up from germline, CDR1 is ENHRY and CDR2 is SYGVKD. This CDR3 is built from 13 residues. The CDR3 DNA reads as TGTGCCATCAGTGAATACAGGGCAGACGGCTACACCTTC. It specifies CAISEYRADGYTF.

The chain has TRBV13 and TRBJ2-1; the match to TRBD2 covers 10 bases. Germline-derived CDR1 and CDR2 are PRHDT and FYEKMQ (reference sequence). The CDR3 is 18 amino acids. The junction had 10 bases not matched to a gene; V was cut back by 5 bases and J by 0 bases. CDR3: CASSQQFWTSGSYNEQFF. CDR3 nucleotide sequence: TGTGCCAGCAGCCAGCAATTTTGGACTAGCGGCTCCTACAATGAGCAGTTCTTC.

V is TRBV18 and J is TRBJ1-2; D gene unclear. The length of the CDR3 is 13 residues. Germline values: CDR1 KGHSH, CDR2 LQKENI. Trimming removed 2 bases at V and 1 base at J, with 5 bases between. CDR3 amino acids: CASSPDNNYGYTF. As DNA, the CDR3 is TGTGCCAGCTCACCAGACAATAACTATGGCTACACCTTC.

This sequence joins TRBV5-1 and TRBJ2-1; the match to TRBD2 covers 11 bases. This CDR3 comprises 16 residues. J lost 10 bases, V lost 2 bases, and 11 bases had no gene match. Germline loops: CDR1 SGHRS, CDR2 YFSETQ. This CDR3 is CASSFRHRLAGIEQFF. The CDR3 region has the DNA TGCGCCAGCAGCTTCCGGCACCGACTAGCGGGAATAGAGCAGTTCTTC. Variable domain in full (rest from reference TRBV5-1 and TRBJ2-1): KAGVTQTPRYLIKTRGQQVTLSCSPISGHRSVSWYQQTPGQGLQFLFEYFSETQRNKGNFPGRFSGRQFSNSRSEMNVSTLELGDSALYLCASSFRHRLAGIEQFFGPGTRLTVL.

The chain is built from TRBV7-6 and TRBJ1-1, with 7 bases identical to TRBD1. Germline V gene lookup returns CDR1 SGHVS and CDR2 FNYEAQ. Trimming cost V 3 bases and J 5 bases; bases outside gene matches: 9. This CDR3 is built from 15 residues. The CDR3 sequence: CASSFSNRGWTEAFF. The CDR3 coding sequence is TGTGCCAGCAGCTTCAGTAACAGGGGTTGGACTGAAGCTTTCTTT.